This TCR beta chain was identified in a study of blood T cell repertoires in COVID-19. Study-level background: From the United States, Italy and Spain came samples of acute and convalescent COVID-19. The cDNA or gDNA used as material had been derived from T cells, B-cell-depleted T cells, or PBMCs.

Assay used: immunoSEQ multiplex PCR; TCRdb lists only in-frame clones, some missing. The sample lists about 160,000 clones, less than 90% occurring once. The CDR3 is made up of 15 amino acids. Trimming removed 2 bases at V and 5 bases at J, with 14 bases between. Germline CDR1 is SGDLS and CDR2 is YYNGEE. Sequencing was carried out using PBMCs or T cells enriched from blood (not recorded which). The TCR was taken from a woman aged 50 to 60 who had recovered from COVID-19. V is TRBV9 and J is TRBJ2-1, with D maybe TRBD2 (7 bases). The CDR3 DNA follows: TGTGCCAGCAGCGTTACCCCGGGGGGCCACAATGAGCAGTTCTTC. Translation gives CASSVTPGGHNEQFF.